The text below deals with one T cell receptor beta chain. Here immunoSEQ multiplex PCR was the method, and the copy in TCRdb shows in-frame clones only, minus some. The sample consists of some 87,000 clones, nearly 85% of them appearing once. Checkpoint therapy with ipilimumab 1 mg/kg began 14 to 28 days after transplant. Patients received nivolumab 3 mg/kg at weeks 1, 4, 7, 10, then fortnightly to week 26. These data originate in a study of ipilimumab plus nivolumab after autologous stem cell transplantation. In the study overall: Patients received a median of about five ipilimumab and roughly 8 nivolumab doses.

Germline V gene sequence: CDR1 LGHNA, CDR2 YSLEER. CDR3 length: 16 residues. J gave up 2 bases and V 0 bases, and 4 bases lay outside the gene matches. This chain connects TRBV4-3 to TRBJ2-1, with 7 bases identical to TRBD1. This sequence originates from a male donor with diffuse large B-cell lymphoma. The sequences come from PBMCs, collected in a trial of ipilimumab plus nivolumab as post-transplant consolidation. CDR3 bases: TGCGCCAGCAGCCAAGATTTAGGGGGCCCCTACAATGAGCAGTTCTTC. It yields the protein CASSQDLGGPYNEQFF.